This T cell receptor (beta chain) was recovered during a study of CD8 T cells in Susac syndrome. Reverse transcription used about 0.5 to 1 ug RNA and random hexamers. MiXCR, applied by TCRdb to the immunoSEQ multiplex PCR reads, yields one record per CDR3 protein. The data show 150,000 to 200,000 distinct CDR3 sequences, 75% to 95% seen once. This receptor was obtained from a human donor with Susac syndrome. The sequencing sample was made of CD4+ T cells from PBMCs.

The CDR3 loop reads CASSIAPKGTGEDGELFF. CDR3 in DNA: TGCGCCAGCAGCATCGCTCCCAAGGGGACAGGGGAGGACGGGGAGCTGTTTTTT. This chain joins TRBV5-1 and TRBJ2-2; TRBD1 agrees at 10 bases. CDR1 and CDR2 (germline): SGHRS, YFSETQ. The CDR3 spans 18 residues. The junction had 16 bases not matched to a gene; V was cut back by 4 bases and J by 7 bases.